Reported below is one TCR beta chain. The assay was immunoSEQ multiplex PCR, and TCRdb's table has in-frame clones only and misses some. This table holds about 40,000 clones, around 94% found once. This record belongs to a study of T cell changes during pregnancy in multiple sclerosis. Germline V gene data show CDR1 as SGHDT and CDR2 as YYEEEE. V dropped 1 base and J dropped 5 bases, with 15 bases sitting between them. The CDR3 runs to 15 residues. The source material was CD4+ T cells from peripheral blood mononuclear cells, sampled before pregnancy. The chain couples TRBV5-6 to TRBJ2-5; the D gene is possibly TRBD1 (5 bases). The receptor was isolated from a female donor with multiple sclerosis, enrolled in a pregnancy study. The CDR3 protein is CASSLFIQGRETQYF. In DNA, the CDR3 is TGTGCCAGCAGCTTGTTCATCCAGGGAAGGGAGACCCAGTACTTC.